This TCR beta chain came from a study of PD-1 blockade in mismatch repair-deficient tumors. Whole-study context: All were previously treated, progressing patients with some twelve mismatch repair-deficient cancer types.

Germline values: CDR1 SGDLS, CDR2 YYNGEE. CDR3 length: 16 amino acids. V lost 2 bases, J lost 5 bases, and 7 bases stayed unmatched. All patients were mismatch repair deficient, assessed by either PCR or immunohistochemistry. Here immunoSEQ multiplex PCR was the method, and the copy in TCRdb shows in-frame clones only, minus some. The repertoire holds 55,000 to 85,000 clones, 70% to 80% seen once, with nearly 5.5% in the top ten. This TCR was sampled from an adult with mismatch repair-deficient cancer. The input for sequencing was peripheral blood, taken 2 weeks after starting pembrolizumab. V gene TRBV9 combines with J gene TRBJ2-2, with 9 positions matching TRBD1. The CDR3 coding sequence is TGTGCCAGCAGCGTTCGACCGGGACAGGGAACCGGGGAGCTGTTTTTT. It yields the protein CASSVRPGQGTGELFF.